A selection of T cell receptor beta chains follows, all from one sample in a study of shared T cell receptors in the human thymus. The protocol was immunoSEQ multiplex PCR, while the TCRdb copy is restricted to in-frame clones and leaves out a portion. The sample lists over 450,000 clones, around three quarters occurring once. This sample also belongs to another study, concerning human thymus T cells.

The sequenced sample consisted of thymocytes. Receptors were obtained from a boy under two years old with a congenital heart defect. Both conserved end residues are part of each CDR3. The D gene is left open where the match is weak. Clone size is given for some rows only: seen once, a few or many times, or a class if the clone is expanded.

CDR3: CASSPHCRDSLKGQYF; DNA: TGTGCCAGCAGCCCGCACTGCCGGGACAGTCTTAAAGGGCAGTACTTC; size: .; V: TRBV9; J: TRBJ2-7; D: TRBD1
CDR3: CASSFLSQGVQTQYF; DNA: TGTGCCAGCAGTTTCCTATCCCAGGGGGTCCAGACCCAGTACTTC; size: few; V: TRBV28; J: TRBJ2-5; D: TRBD1
CDR3: CASSPVDIGGDEQYF; DNA: TGCGCCAGCAGTCCCGTTGATATCGGGGGGGACGAGCAGTACTTC; size: once; V: TRBV23-1; J: TRBJ2-7; D: TRBD2
CDR3: CASSLGRDRGLYGYTF; DNA: TGTGCTAGCAGCTTAGGCCGGGACAGGGGGCTTTATGGCTACACCTTC; size: .; V: TRBV7-7; J: TRBJ1-2; D: TRBD1
CDR3: CASSYRVANQPQHF; DNA: TGTGCCAGCAGCTACAGGGTGGCCAATCAGCCCCAGCATTTT; size: .; V: TRBV7-8; J: TRBJ1-5; D: .
CDR3: CASSLGDRGFSYEQYF; DNA: TGCGCCAGCAGCTTAGGAGACAGGGGCTTCTCCTACGAGCAGTACTTC; size: .; V: TRBV5-1; J: TRBJ2-7; D: TRBD1
CDR3: CASSEKTSGAHPYNEQFF; DNA: TGTGCCAGCAGTGAAAAAACTAGCGGGGCTCATCCATACAATGAGCAGTTCTTC; size: .; V: TRBV2; J: TRBJ2-1; D: TRBD2
CDR3: CASSPDQRTYEQYF; DNA: TGCGCCAGCAGCCCAGACCAGCGGACCTACGAGCAGTACTTC; size: .; V: TRBV4-3; J: TRBJ2-7; D: .
CDR3: CASSYSRQYTGELFF; DNA: TGTGCCAGCAGTTACTCGAGACAGTACACCGGGGAGCTGTTTTTT; size: .; V: TRBV6-6; J: TRBJ2-2; D: .
CDR3: CASSDAFQGGEGYTF; DNA: TGCGCCAGCAGCGACGCCTTTCAGGGAGGGGAAGGCTACACCTTC; size: once; V: TRBV5-1; J: TRBJ1-2; D: .
CDR3: CASSPESSRRGETQYF; DNA: TGCGCCAGCAGCCCGGAGAGCTCGAGAAGGGGAGAGACCCAGTACTTC; size: .; V: TRBV5-1; J: TRBJ2-5; D: .
CDR3: CSARKREPTQYF; DNA: TGCAGCGCACGGAAGCGGGAGCCGACCCAGTACTTC; size: .; V: TRBV29-1; J: TRBJ2-5; D: TRBD2
CDR3: CASNRRLTSYEQYF; DNA: TGTGCCAGCAATCGTCGTCTAACCTCCTACGAGCAGTACTTC; size: .; V: TRBV2; J: TRBJ2-7; D: .
CDR3: CASSLDRVGTEAFF; DNA: TGTGCCAGCAGCTTGGACAGGGTGGGTACTGAAGCTTTCTTT; size: few; V: TRBV5-5; J: TRBJ1-1; D: .
CDR3: CASRPPLAGDDTQYF; DNA: TGTGCCAGCCGCCCACCTCTGGCGGGGGACGATACGCAGTATTTT; size: few; V: TRBV27; J: TRBJ2-3; D: TRBD2
CDR3: CASSGRTSGSHEQYF; DNA: TGCGCCAGCAGCGGCAGGACTAGCGGGAGCCACGAGCAGTACTTC; size: .; V: TRBV5-1; J: TRBJ2-7; D: TRBD2
CDR3: CASSTPAGTSGRVSDTQYF; DNA: TGTGCCAGCAGTACCCCGGCCGGGACTAGCGGGAGAGTTTCAGATACGCAGTATTTT; size: .; V: TRBV7-2; J: TRBJ2-3; D: TRBD2
CDR3: CATSRVDLARRGQYF; DNA: TGTGCCACCAGCAGAGTGGATTTAGCCCGACGGGGTCAGTACTTC; size: .; V: TRBV15; J: TRBJ2-4; D: .
CDR3: CASSVSSGRLDEQFF; DNA: TGTGCCAGCAGCGTTTCTAGCGGGAGACTCGATGAGCAGTTCTTC; size: .; V: TRBV7-6; J: TRBJ2-1; D: TRBD2
CDR3: CATSRAGQGYPPYEQYF; DNA: TGTGCCACCAGCAGAGCAGGACAGGGGTACCCTCCATACGAGCAGTACTTC; size: .; V: TRBV15; J: TRBJ2-7; D: TRBD1
CDR3: CASSLGGVDRAENGYTF; DNA: TGTGCCAGCAGCTTAGGTGGGGTAGACAGGGCTGAAAATGGCTACACCTTC; size: once; V: TRBV11-2; J: TRBJ1-2; D: TRBD1
CDR3: CASSILQTMMNTEAFF; DNA: TGTGCCAGTAGTATATTACAGACTATGATGAACACTGAAGCTTTCTTT; size: .; V: TRBV19; J: TRBJ1-1; D: .
CDR3: CASSYTSGLDNEQFF; DNA: TGTGCCAGCAGTTATACTAGCGGGCTCGACAATGAGCAGTTCTTC; size: .; V: TRBV27; J: TRBJ2-1; D: TRBD2
CDR3: CASSPGGPNYGYTF; DNA: TGTGCCAGCAGCCCCGGCGGCCCTAACTATGGCTACACCTTC; size: few; V: TRBV11-2; J: TRBJ1-2; D: .
CDR3: CASSLRGGGANVLTF; DNA: TGTGCCAGCAGCTTAAGGGGCGGTGGGGCCAACGTCCTGACTTTC; size: .; V: TRBV7-8; J: TRBJ2-6; D: .
CDR3: CASSWGLAGTPYNEQFF; DNA: TGTGCCAGCAGTTGGGGACTAGCGGGGACCCCCTACAATGAGCAGTTCTTC; size: once; V: TRBV28; J: TRBJ2-1; D: TRBD2
CDR3: CATTNRGRGETQYF; DNA: TGTGCCACCACTAACAGGGGGCGGGGGGAGACCCAGTACTTC; size: .; V: TRBV15; J: TRBJ2-5; D: TRBD1
CDR3: CASSYTGTGEANVLTF; DNA: TGTGCCAGCAGTTACACCGGGACAGGGGAGGCCAACGTCCTGACTTTC; size: .; V: TRBV6-5; J: TRBJ2-6; D: TRBD1
CDR3: CASSSPTGVSGNTIYF; DNA: TGTGCCAGCAGTTCCCCCACGGGGGTCTCTGGAAACACCATATATTTT; size: .; V: TRBV6-5; J: TRBJ1-3; D: .